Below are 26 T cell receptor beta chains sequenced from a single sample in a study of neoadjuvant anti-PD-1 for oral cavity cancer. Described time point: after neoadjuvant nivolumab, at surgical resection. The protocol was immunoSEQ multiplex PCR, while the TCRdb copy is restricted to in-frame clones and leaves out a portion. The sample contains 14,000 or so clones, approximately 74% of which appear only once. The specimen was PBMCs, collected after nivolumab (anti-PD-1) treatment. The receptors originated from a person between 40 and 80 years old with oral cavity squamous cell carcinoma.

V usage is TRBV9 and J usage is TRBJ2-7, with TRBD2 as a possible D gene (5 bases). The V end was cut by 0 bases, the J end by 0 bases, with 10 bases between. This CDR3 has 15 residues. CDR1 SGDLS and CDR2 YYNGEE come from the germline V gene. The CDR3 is CASSVDGISSYEQYF. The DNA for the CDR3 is TGTGCCAGCAGCGTAGACGGGATCAGCTCCTACGAGCAGTACTTC.

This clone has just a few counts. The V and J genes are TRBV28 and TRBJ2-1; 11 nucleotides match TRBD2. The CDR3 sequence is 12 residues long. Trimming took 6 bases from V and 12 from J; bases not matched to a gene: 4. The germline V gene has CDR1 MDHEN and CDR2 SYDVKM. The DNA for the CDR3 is TGTGCCAGCAGACCTCTAGCGGGAGGGCAGTTCTTC. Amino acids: CASRPLAGGQFF.

In nucleotides, the CDR3 is TGTGCCAGTAGATTCGTTGGGAACACTGAAGCTTTCTTT. This sequence encodes CASRFVGNTEAFF. The chain joins TRBV19 to TRBJ1-1; no reliable D call. Per the germline V gene, CDR1 is LNHDA and CDR2 is SQIVND (reference sequence). Trimming shortened V by 6 bases and J by 1 base, and 9 bases separated the two germline ends. The CDR3 is 13 residues long.

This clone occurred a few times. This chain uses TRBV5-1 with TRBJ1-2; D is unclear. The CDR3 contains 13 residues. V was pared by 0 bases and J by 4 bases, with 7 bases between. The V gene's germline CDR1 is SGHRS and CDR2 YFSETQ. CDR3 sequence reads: CASSLAVSYGYTF. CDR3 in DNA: TGCGCCAGCAGCTTGGCCGTAAGCTATGGCTACACCTTC.

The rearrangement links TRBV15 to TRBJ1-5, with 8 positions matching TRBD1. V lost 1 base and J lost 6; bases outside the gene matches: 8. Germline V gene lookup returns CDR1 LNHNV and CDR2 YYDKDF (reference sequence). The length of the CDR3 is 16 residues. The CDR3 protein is CATSRGDQGAIQPQHF. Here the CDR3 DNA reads TGTGCCACCAGCAGAGGGGACCAGGGGGCAATTCAGCCCCAGCATTTT.

As DNA, the CDR3 is TGTGCCTGGAGTCGCCTCGGGGGACAGGGGTCCAGCACAGATACGCAGTATTTT. The encoded protein is CAWSRLGGQGSSTDTQYF. V is TRBV30 and J is TRBJ2-3, with 10 positions matching TRBD1. Germline CDR1 and CDR2: GTSNPN and SVGIG (reference sequence). The CDR3 runs 18 residues. The V gene end was trimmed by 2 bases and the J gene end by 0 bases; junction bases not matched to a gene: 11.

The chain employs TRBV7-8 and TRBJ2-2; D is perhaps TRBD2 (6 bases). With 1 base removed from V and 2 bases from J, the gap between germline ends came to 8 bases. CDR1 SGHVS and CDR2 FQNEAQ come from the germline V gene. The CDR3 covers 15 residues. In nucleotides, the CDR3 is TGTGCCAGCAGCTTAGTCGGGGGAAACACCGGGGAGCTGTTTTTT. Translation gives CASSLVGGNTGELFF.

The CDR3 region is CAISETGLGANVLTF. CDR3 DNA: TGTGCCATCAGTGAGACAGGTCTGGGGGCCAACGTCCTGACTTTC. V usage is TRBV10-3 and J usage is TRBJ2-6, with D perhaps TRBD1 (5 bases). With 2 bases removed from V and 4 bases from J, the gap between germline ends came to 9 bases. CDR1 and CDR2 (germline): ENHRY, SYGVKD. The CDR3 spans 15 residues.

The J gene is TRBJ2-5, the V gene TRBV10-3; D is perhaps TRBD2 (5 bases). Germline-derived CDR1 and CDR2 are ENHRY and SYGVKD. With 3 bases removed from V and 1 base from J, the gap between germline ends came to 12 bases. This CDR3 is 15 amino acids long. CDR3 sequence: CAISDPGKGQETQYF. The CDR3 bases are TGTGCCATCAGTGACCCGGGGAAGGGCCAAGAGACCCAGTACTTC.

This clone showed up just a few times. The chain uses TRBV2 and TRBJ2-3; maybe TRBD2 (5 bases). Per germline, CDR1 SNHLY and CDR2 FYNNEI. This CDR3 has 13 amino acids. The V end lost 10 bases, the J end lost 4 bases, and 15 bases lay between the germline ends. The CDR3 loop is CATGWSGADTQYF. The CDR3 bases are TGTGCCACCGGCTGGAGCGGCGCAGATACGCAGTATTTT.

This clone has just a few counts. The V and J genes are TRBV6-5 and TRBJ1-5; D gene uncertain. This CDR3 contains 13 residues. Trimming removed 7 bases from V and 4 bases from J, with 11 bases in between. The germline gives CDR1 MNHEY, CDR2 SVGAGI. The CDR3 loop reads CASTSGGNQPQHF. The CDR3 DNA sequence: TGTGCCAGCACCTCCGGAGGGAATCAGCCCCAGCATTTT.

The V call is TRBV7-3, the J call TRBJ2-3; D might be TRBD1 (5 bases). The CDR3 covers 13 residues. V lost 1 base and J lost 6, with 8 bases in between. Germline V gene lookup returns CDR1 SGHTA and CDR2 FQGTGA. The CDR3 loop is CASSLIPGDTQYF. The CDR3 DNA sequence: TGTGCCAGCAGCTTAATTCCAGGGGATACGCAGTATTTT.

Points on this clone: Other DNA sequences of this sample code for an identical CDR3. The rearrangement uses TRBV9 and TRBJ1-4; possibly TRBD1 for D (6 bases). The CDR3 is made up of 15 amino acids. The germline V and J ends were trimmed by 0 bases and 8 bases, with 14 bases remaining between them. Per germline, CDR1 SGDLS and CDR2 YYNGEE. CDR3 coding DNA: TGTGCCAGCAGCGTAGGAGGGGGGTTGAGCGAAAAACTGTTTTTT. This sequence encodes CASSVGGGLSEKLFF.

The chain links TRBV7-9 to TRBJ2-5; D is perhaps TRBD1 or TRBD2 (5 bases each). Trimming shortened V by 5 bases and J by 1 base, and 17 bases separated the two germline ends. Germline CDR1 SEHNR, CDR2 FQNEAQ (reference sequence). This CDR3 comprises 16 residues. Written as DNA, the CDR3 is TGTGCCAGCAGCCGACCCGACTTGGGGACCCAAGAGACCCAGTACTTC. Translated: CASSRPDLGTQETQYF.

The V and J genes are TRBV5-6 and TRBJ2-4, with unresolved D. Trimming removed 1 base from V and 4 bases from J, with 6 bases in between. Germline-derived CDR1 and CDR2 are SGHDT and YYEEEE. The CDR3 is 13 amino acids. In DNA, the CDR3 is TGTGCCAGCAGCTTGCTTTTGAAAAACATTCAGTACTTC. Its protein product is CASSLLLKNIQYF.

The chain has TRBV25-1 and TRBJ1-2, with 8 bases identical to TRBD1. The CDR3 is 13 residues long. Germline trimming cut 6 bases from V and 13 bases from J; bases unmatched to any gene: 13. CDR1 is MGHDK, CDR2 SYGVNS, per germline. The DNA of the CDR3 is TGTGCCAGCAGGGAGAGACAGGGGTCTGGGTGCACCTTC. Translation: CASRERQGSGCTF.

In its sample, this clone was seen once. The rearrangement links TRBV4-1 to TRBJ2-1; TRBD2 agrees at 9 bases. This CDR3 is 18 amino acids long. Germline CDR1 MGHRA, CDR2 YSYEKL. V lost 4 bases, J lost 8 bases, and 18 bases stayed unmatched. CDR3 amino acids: CASSPISGRVTIYDEQFF. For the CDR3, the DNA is TGCGCCAGCAGCCCGATTAGCGGGAGAGTGACGATTTACGATGAGCAGTTCTTC.

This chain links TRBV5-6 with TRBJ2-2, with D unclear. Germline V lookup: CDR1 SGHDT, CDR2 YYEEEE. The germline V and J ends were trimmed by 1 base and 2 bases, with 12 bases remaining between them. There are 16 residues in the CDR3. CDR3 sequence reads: CASSLLSVVNTGELFF. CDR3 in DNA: TGTGCCAGCAGCTTGCTTTCGGTAGTTAACACCGGGGAGCTGTTTTTT.

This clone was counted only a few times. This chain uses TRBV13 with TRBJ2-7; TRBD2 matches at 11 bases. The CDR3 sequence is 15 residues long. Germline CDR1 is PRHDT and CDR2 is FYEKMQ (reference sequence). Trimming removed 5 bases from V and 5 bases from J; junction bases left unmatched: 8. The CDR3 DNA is TGTGCCAGCAGCATACTAGCGGGAGAGAGGAACGAGCAGTACTTC. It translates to CASSILAGERNEQYF.

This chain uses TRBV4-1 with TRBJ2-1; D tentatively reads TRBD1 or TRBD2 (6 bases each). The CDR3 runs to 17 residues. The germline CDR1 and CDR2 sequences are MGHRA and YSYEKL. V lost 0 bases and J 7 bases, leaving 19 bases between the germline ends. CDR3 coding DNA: TGCGCCAGCAGCCAAGATCACGGCGGGACAACAAGGAATGAGCAGTTCTTC. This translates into CASSQDHGGTTRNEQFF.

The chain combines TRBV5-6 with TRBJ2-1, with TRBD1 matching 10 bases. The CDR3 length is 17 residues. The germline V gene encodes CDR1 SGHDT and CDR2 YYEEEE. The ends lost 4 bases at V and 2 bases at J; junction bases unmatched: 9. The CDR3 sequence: CASSILLTGGTYNEQFF. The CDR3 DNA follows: TGTGCCAGCAGCATCCTACTGACAGGGGGCACCTACAATGAGCAGTTCTTC.

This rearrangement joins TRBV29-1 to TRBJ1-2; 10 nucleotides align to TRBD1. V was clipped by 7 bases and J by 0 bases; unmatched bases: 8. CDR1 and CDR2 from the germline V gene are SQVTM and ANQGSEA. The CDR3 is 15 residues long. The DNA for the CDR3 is TGCAGCGCCTGGGGACAGGGGCGTTCTAACTATGGCTACACCTTC. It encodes CSAWGQGRSNYGYTF. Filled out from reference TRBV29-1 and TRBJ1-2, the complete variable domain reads SAVISQKPSRDICQRGTSLTIQCQVDSQVTMMFWYRQQPGQSLTLIATANQGSEATYESGFVIDKFPISRPNLTFSTLTVSNMSPEDSSIYLCSAWGQGRSNYGYTFGSGTRLTVV.

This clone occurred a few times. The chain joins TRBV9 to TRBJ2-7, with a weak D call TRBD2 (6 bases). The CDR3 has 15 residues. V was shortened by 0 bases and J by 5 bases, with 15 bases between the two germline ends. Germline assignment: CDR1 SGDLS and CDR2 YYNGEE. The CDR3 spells CASSVDGGPGDEQYF. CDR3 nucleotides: TGTGCCAGCAGCGTAGACGGAGGGCCGGGAGACGAGCAGTACTTC.

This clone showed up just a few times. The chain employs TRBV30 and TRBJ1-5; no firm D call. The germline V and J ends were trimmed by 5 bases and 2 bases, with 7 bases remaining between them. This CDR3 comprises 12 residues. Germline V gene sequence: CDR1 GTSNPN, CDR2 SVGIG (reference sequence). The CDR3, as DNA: TGTGCCTGGGGCAGTGGCAATCAGCCCCAGCATTTT. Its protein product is CAWGSGNQPQHF.

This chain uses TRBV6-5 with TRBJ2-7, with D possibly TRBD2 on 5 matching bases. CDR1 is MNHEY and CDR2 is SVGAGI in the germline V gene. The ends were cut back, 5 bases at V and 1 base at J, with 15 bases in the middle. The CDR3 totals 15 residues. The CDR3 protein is CASSPGLTQSYEQYF. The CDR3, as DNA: TGTGCCAGCAGTCCCGGACTGACCCAATCCTACGAGCAGTACTTC.

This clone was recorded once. The CDR3 loop is CASSLRTGGTQPQHF. The CDR3, as DNA: TGTGCCAGCAGCTTACGGACAGGGGGCACTCAGCCCCAGCATTTT. This sequence joins TRBV7-8 and TRBJ1-5; 11 nucleotides line up with TRBD1. The V gene's germline CDR1 is SGHVS and CDR2 FQNEAQ. This CDR3 is 15 amino acids long. J lost 6 bases, V lost 2 bases, and 3 bases had no gene match.